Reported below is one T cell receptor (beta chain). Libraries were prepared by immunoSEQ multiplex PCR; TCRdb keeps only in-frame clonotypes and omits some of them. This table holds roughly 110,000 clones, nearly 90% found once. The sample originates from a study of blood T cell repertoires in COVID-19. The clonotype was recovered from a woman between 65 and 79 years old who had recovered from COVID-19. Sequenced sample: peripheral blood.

DNA for the CDR3: TGTGCCAGCAGCCGGACAGGCCTTTGGCGGGAGACCCAGTACTTC. Amino acids: CASSRTGLWRETQYF. The chain combines TRBV9 with TRBJ2-5; TRBD1 matches 7 bases. Per the germline V gene, CDR1 is SGDLS and CDR2 is YYNGEE. CDR3 length: 15 residues. Losses at the gene ends were 4 bases for V and 5 bases for J; bases not matched to a gene: 11.